Each of the 25 T cell receptor beta chains below was sequenced from the same sample in a study of cytomegalovirus exposure and HLA in healthy donors. The PCR had 60 Vbeta and 13 Jbeta primers. The repertoire was sequenced with immunoSEQ multiplex PCR; TCRdb's copy has only in-frame clones and lacks some. The sample contains around 190,000 clones, more than 65% of which appear only once. The specimen was PBMCs. The receptors were gathered from a female donor in good health and CMV-seronegative.

The chain links TRBV11-3 to TRBJ2-3; the match to TRBD1 covers 10 bases. The junction had 9 bases not matched to a gene; V was cut back by 5 bases and J by 4 bases. CDR1 and CDR2 from the germline V gene are SGHNT and YENEEA. CDR3 size: 16 residues. CDR3 region: CASSRRTGTGADTQYF. The CDR3 coding sequence is TGTGCCAGCAGCCGTAGGACCGGGACAGGGGCAGATACGCAGTATTTT.

This chain connects TRBV29-1 to TRBJ1-1; tentative D call: TRBD1 (6 bases). The germline CDR1 and CDR2 sequences are SQVTM and ANQGSEA. The V and J ends lost 6 bases and 14 bases respectively, with 19 bases between them. This CDR3 has 11 residues. The CDR3 sequence: CSVESQGSHFF. CDR3 coding DNA: TGCAGCGTCGAGTCTCAGGGGTCGCACTTCTTT.

In nucleotides, the CDR3 is TGTGCCTGGAGTGGCTGGGGGGGCCATAATTCACCCCTCCACTTT. Protein product: CAWSGWGGHNSPLHF. The rearrangement links TRBV30 to TRBJ1-6, with D possibly matching TRBD1 (6 bases). The V end lost 1 base, the J end lost 5 bases, and 12 bases lay between the germline ends. Germline V CDR1 and CDR2: GTSNPN, SVGIG (reference sequence). The CDR3 has 15 residues. Variable domain in full (rest from reference TRBV30 and TRBJ1-6): SQTIHQWPATLVQPVGSPLSLECTVEGTSNPNLYWYRQAAGRGLQLLFYSVGIGQISSEVPQNLSASRPQDRQFILSSKKLLLSDSGFYLCAWSGWGGHNSPLHFGNGTRLTVT.

In the case of this clone: The CDR3 does not end in the conserved phenylalanine or tryptophan, so this is likely a read error. This sequence joins TRBV28 and TRBJ2-7; 8 nucleotides match TRBD2. The CDR3 is made up of 14 amino acids. Trimming cost V 6 bases and J 7 bases; bases outside gene matches: 11. CDR1 is MDHEN, CDR2 SYDVKM, per germline. The CDR3 loop reads CASSSGGQPGEQYL. The CDR3 nucleotides read TGTGCCAGCAGCAGCGGGGGACAACCAGGGGAGCAGTACCTC.

The chain has TRBV9 and TRBJ2-3; TRBD1 matches 7 bases. CDR1 is SGDLS, CDR2 YYNGEE, per germline. This CDR3 has 16 residues. Losses at the gene ends were 2 bases for V and 0 bases for J; bases not matched to a gene: 6. The CDR3 spells CASSVSPRGSTDTQYF. The CDR3 coding sequence is TGTGCCAGCAGCGTTTCGCCCAGGGGGAGCACAGATACGCAGTATTTT. Full variable domain (remainder filled in from reference TRBV9 and TRBJ2-3): DSGVTQTPKHLITATGQRVTLRCSPRSGDLSVYWYQQSLDQGLQFLIQYYNGEERAKGNILERFSAQQFPDLHSELNLSSLELGDSALYFCASSVSPRGSTDTQYFGPGTRLTVL.

This clone appeared a single time. V gene TRBV5-4 combines with J gene TRBJ1-2, with 10 nucleotides matching TRBD1. J gave up 4 bases and V 4 bases, and 7 bases lay outside the gene matches. The CDR3 length is 15 residues. Germline loops: CDR1 SGHNT, CDR2 YYREEE (reference sequence). CDR3 nucleotides: TGTGCCAGCAGCCTAGACAGGGGGCGCGCCTATGGCTACACCTTC. Amino acid sequence: CASSLDRGRAYGYTF. Together with reference TRBV5-4 and TRBJ1-2, the CDR3 gives the full variable domain: ETGVTQSPTHLIKTRGQQVTLRCSSQSGHNTVSWYQQALGQGPQFIFQYYREEENGRGNFPPRFSGLQFPNYSSELNVNALELDDSALYLCASSLDRGRAYGYTFGSGTRLTVV.

Written as DNA, the CDR3 is TGTGCCAGCAGCCCGTTAGGGGTAACGAACACTGAAGCTTTCTTT. Translating gives CASSPLGVTNTEAFF. This sequence joins TRBV11-3 and TRBJ1-1; TRBD1 is a possible D gene (5 bases). Germline CDR1 is SGHNT and CDR2 is YENEEA. This CDR3 region has 15 residues. Deletions cut 5 bases from V and 1 base from J, with 14 bases between.

J is TRBJ2-1 and V is TRBV11-2, with 10 bases aligning to TRBD2. Germline V gene lookup returns CDR1 SGHAT and CDR2 FQNNGV. The junction had 12 bases not matched to a gene; V was cut back by 2 bases and J by 2 bases. This CDR3 region has 19 residues. CDR3 nucleotides: TGTGCCAGCAGCTTAACCGCACCCCGAACTAGCGGGGCCTACAATGAGCAGTTCTTC. It translates to CASSLTAPRTSGAYNEQFF.

This sequence joins TRBV15 and TRBJ2-7; D might be TRBD1 (6 bases). There are 14 residues in the CDR3. Germline assignment: CDR1 LNHNV and CDR2 YYDKDF (reference sequence). V was clipped by 1 base and J by 2 bases, with 9 bases between them. This CDR3 reads CATSRVRQAYEQYF. The CDR3, as DNA: TGTGCCACCAGCAGAGTACGACAGGCCTACGAGCAGTACTTC.

V and J are TRBV5-1 and TRBJ2-6, with TRBD1 identical over 7 bases. V dropped 6 bases and J dropped 0; count of bases not matched to a gene: 9. CDR1 and CDR2 from the germline V gene are SGHRS and YFSETQ. The CDR3 is 17 amino acids. The CDR3 DNA is TGCGCCAGCAACCACTGGGACAGCCACTCTGGGGCCAACGTCCTGACTTTC. It translates to CASNHWDSHSGANVLTF.

The chain couples TRBV29-1 to TRBJ2-5; D is ambiguous. The CDR3 has 13 amino acids. Germline-derived CDR1 and CDR2 are SQVTM and ANQGSEA. Trimming cost V 2 bases and J 1 base, with 8 bases left between them. The CDR3 loop is CSVEKAAQETQYF. The CDR3 nucleotides read TGCAGCGTTGAAAAGGCGGCCCAAGAGACCCAGTACTTC.

The chain combines TRBV5-6 with TRBJ2-7, with D perhaps TRBD1 (5 bases). The germline gives CDR1 SGHDT, CDR2 YYEEEE. The length of the CDR3 is 15 residues. V lost 4 bases and J 0 bases, leaving 14 bases between the germline ends. The CDR3 here is CASSPGFSSSYEQYF. The CDR3 coding sequence is TGTGCCAGCAGCCCAGGGTTTTCGAGCTCCTACGAGCAGTACTTC.

The genes are TRBV5-1 and TRBJ2-3; TRBD2 matches 10 bases. The CDR3 contains 15 residues. The V gene end was trimmed by 5 bases and the J gene end by 1 base; junction bases not matched to a gene: 4. The germline V gene encodes CDR1 SGHRS and CDR2 YFSETQ. CDR3 sequence reads: CASSIGTSGTDTQYF. The CDR3 DNA reads as TGCGCCAGCAGTATCGGGACTAGCGGCACAGATACGCAGTATTTT.

The chain recombines TRBV19 with TRBJ1-1; D not resolved. CDR1 and CDR2 from the germline V gene are LNHDA and SQIVND (reference sequence). The CDR3 sequence is 17 residues long. The V gene lost 1 base and the J gene lost 4 bases, with 19 bases spanning the gap. CDR3 nucleotides: TGTGCCAGTAGTATAGTCGTAGTCGGGGTGAGAGGCACTGAAGCTTTCTTT. It is translated as CASSIVVVGVRGTEAFF.

The chain combines TRBV30 with TRBJ1-5; D is uncertain. The germline CDR1 and CDR2 sequences are GTSNPN and SVGIG (reference sequence). V lost 2 bases, J lost 0 bases, and 5 bases lay in between. The CDR3 has 13 residues. The CDR3 nucleotides read TGTGCCTGGAGTCGGGATAGCAATCAGCCCCAGCATTTT. Translation gives CAWSRDSNQPQHF.

CDR3 DNA sequence: TGTGCCAGCAGCCCGGGAGGGGTCAATGAGCAGTTCTTC. This sequence encodes CASSPGGVNEQFF. This chain uses TRBV7-3 with TRBJ2-1; 8 positions match TRBD2. This CDR3 has 13 amino acids. Trimming at V came to 5 bases and at J to 6 bases, leaving 3 bases not matched to a gene. Germline values: CDR1 SGHTA, CDR2 FQGTGA. Drawing the rest from reference TRBV7-3 and TRBJ2-1, the complete variable domain is GAGVSQTPSNKVTEKGKYVELRCDPISGHTALYWYRQSLGQGPEFLIYFQGTGAADDSGLPNDRFFAVRPEGSVSTLKIQRTERGDSAVYLCASSPGGVNEQFFGPGTRLTVL.

V is TRBV7-9 and J is TRBJ2-1; D might be TRBD1 (7 bases). Germline V gene data show CDR1 as SEHNR and CDR2 as FQNEAQ (reference sequence). V dropped 5 bases and J dropped 10 bases, with 12 bases sitting between them. The CDR3 runs 12 residues. CDR3 DNA sequence: TGTGCCAGCAGCCCACAGGGGAGGGAGCAGTTCTTC. Translating it yields CASSPQGREQFF.

The V gene is TRBV2, the J gene TRBJ1-1, with D hard to call. V was cut by 6 bases and J by 0 bases, with 14 bases left in between. The CDR3 is 15 residues long. In germline, CDR1 is SNHLY, CDR2 FYNNEI. The CDR3 bases are TGTGCCAGCAGCCTACAGCGGCCTATGAACACTGAAGCTTTCTTT. Translated, it gives CASSLQRPMNTEAFF. Complete variable domain (other parts from reference TRBV2 and TRBJ1-1): EPEVTQTPSHQVTQMGQEVILRCVPISNHLYFYWYRQILGQKVEFLVSFYNNEISEKSEIFDDQFSVERPDGSNFTLKIRSTKLEDSAMYFCASSLQRPMNTEAFFGQGTRLTVV.

This clone was found once. The genes are TRBV5-6 and TRBJ1-1, with D hard to call. V lost 3 bases and J lost 8, with 11 bases in between. Per the germline V gene, CDR1 is SGHDT and CDR2 is YYEEEE. The CDR3 spans 12 residues. CDR3: CASSSLLVEAFF. In DNA form, the CDR3 reads TGTGCCAGCAGCTCGTTACTCGTCGAAGCTTTCTTT.

The CDR3, as DNA: TGTGCCAGCACTAGAAACTCAGGGATACCCCAAGAGACCCAGTACTTC. Translation: CASTRNSGIPQETQYF. The V call is TRBV2, the J call TRBJ2-5; TRBD1 is a possible D gene (5 bases). The germline CDR1 and CDR2 sequences are SNHLY and FYNNEI. V dropped 7 bases and J dropped 1 base, with 19 bases sitting between them. The CDR3 is 16 residues long.

V gene TRBV5-1 combines with J gene TRBJ2-7; D remains unclear. This CDR3 is 15 amino acids long. Deletions cut 2 bases from V and 0 bases from J, with 12 bases between. The V gene's germline CDR1 is SGHRS and CDR2 YFSETQ. CDR3 protein: CASSLGHPGSYEQYF. CDR3 DNA sequence: TGCGCCAGCAGCTTAGGTCACCCAGGCTCCTACGAGCAGTACTTC.

In regard to this clone: Other DNA sequences within the sample encode an identical CDR3. The chain has TRBV7-9 and TRBJ1-1, with D perhaps matching TRBD1 (5 bases). Germline assignment: CDR1 SEHNR and CDR2 FQNEAQ (reference sequence). Deletions cut 4 bases from V and 8 bases from J, with 11 bases between. The CDR3 is 12 amino acids. The CDR3 region has the DNA TGTGCCAGCAGCTATGACAGCACCGAAGCTTTCTTT. Amino acid sequence: CASSYDSTEAFF.

The chain links TRBV4-1 to TRBJ2-7; maybe TRBD1 (5 bases). The V gene's germline CDR1 is MGHRA and CDR2 YSYEKL. This CDR3 comprises 14 residues. The V end was cut by 5 bases, the J end by 3 bases, with 14 bases between. The CDR3 sequence: CASSNTLTVYEQYF. For the CDR3, the DNA is TGCGCCAGCAGCAATACTTTGACAGTCTACGAGCAGTACTTC.

This chain connects TRBV27 to TRBJ2-1; D might be TRBD2 (6 bases). CDR1 and CDR2 from the germline V gene are MNHEY and SMNVEV (reference sequence). V shed 2 bases and J shed 5 bases, with 13 bases lying between them. This CDR3 is 15 amino acids long. The CDR3 here is CASSLNGGLDNEQFF. The CDR3, as DNA: TGTGCCAGCAGTTTAAACGGGGGATTGGACAATGAGCAGTTCTTC.

The V gene is TRBV28, the J gene TRBJ2-7, with 7 bases matching TRBD2. Unmatched junction bases numbered 6, after V lost 7 bases and J lost 0 bases. From germline, CDR1 is MDHEN and CDR2 SYDVKM. The CDR3 is made up of 14 amino acids. In DNA form, the CDR3 reads TGTGCCAGCACCGTAGGCGGGAGCTCCTACGAGCAGTACTTC. It translates to CASTVGGSSYEQYF.